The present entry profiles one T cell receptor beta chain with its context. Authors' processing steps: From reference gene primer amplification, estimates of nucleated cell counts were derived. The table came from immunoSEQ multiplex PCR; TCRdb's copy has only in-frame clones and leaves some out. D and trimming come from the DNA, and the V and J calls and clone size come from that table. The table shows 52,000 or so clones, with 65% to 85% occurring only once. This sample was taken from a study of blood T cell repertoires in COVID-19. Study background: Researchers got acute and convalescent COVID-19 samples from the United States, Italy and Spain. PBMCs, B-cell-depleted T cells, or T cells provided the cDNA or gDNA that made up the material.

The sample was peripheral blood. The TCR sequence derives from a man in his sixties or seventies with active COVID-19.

The chain's CDR3 is CASSVSQRALAYEQYF. The CDR3 DNA reads TGTGCCAGCAGCGTTTCTCAGCGGGCGCTGGCCTACGAGCAGTACTTC. The chain carries TRBV7-6 and TRBJ2-7; the D gene is possibly TRBD2 (6 bases). V shed 5 bases and J shed 2 bases, with 19 bases lying between them. CDR1 is SGHVS, CDR2 FNYEAQ, per germline. The CDR3 length is 16 residues.